This T cell receptor beta chain was sequenced in a study of blood T cell repertoires in COVID-19. Original handling: Amplification with reference gene primers provided the estimates of nucleated cell counts. This table comes from immunoSEQ multiplex PCR, and its TCRdb copy is limited to in-frame clones, with some not included. V and J calls and clone size are copied from that table; D and trimming were computed from the DNA. The table records 150,000 to 200,000 clones, over 75% of them present only once. The CDR3 has 13 residues. Germline V gives CDR1 SGHAT, CDR2 FQNNGV. V was pared by 5 bases and J by 5 bases, with 2 bases of the junction left unmatched.

The sequence was collected from a man in his forties with active or convalescent COVID-19. Sequencing was carried out using peripheral blood. The chain recombines TRBV11-2 with TRBJ2-5; 10 bases align to TRBD2. The CDR3 sequence is CASSPLAGETQYF. In nucleotides, the CDR3 is TGTGCCAGCAGCCCACTAGCGGGGGAGACCCAGTACTTC.